The 22 T cell receptor beta chains in this list originate from one sample, sequenced in a study of metastatic and nonmetastatic thyroid tumors. Each patient went into thyroid surgery without having received any treatment. MiXCR re-clonotyped the PCR reads for TCRdb. The sample contains roughly 38,000 clones, 9% to 14% of which appear only once. Material for sequencing was blood. These receptors all come from a male donor with papillary thyroid cancer or a benign thyroid nodule (not recorded which). Some clones in this sample may be carry-over from other donors' samples.

At least ten counts were recorded for this clone. The rearrangement joins TRBV28 to TRBJ1-5; no reliable D call. Germline V lookup: CDR1 MDHEN, CDR2 SYDVKM. Trimming took off 3 bases at V and 2 bases at J, with 11 bases between the two ends. This CDR3 region has 15 residues. The CDR3 coding sequence is TGTGCCAGCAGTTTGGGGTCGGCCGGCAATCAGCCCCAGCATTTT. The encoded protein is CASSLGSAGNQPQHF.

This clone was seen at least ten times. The chain joins TRBV18 to TRBJ2-7, with D possibly being TRBD2 (7 bases). Germline loops: CDR1 KGHSH, CDR2 LQKENI. The CDR3 has 15 amino acids. V lost 6 bases, J lost 5 bases, and 20 bases lay in between. The CDR3 spells CASSHWGRAGNEQYF. CDR3 nucleotides: TGTGCCAGCTCCCACTGGGGGCGAGCGGGAAACGAGCAGTACTTC.

This clone has at least ten counts. The chain uses TRBV20-1 and TRBJ2-5; D might be TRBD1 (5 bases). Germline CDR1 is DFQATT and CDR2 is SNEGSKA (reference sequence). Trimming took 0 bases from V and 4 from J, leaving 15 bases between them. CDR3 length: 15 amino acids. CDR3 nucleotide sequence: TGCAGTGCTAGAGACTCCCAGGGAATCTCAGAGACCCAGTACTTC. This encodes CSARDSQGISETQYF.

In this sample, this clone turned up many times. The chain has TRBV20-1 and TRBJ2-1; 11 bases map to TRBD2. This CDR3 spans 15 amino acids. CDR1 and CDR2 from the germline V gene are DFQATT and SNEGSKA (reference sequence). V was clipped by 6 bases and J by 7 bases; unmatched bases: 11. CDR3 nucleotide sequence: TGCAGTGCGACCTCCGGGACTAGCGGTATTAATGAGCAGTTCTTC. It is translated as CSATSGTSGINEQFF.

This clone has at least ten counts. The rearrangement joins TRBV4-1 to TRBJ2-7, with TRBD2 matching over 11 bases. The CDR3 sequence is 14 residues long. After removal of 7 bases from V and 5 bases from J, the junction contained 7 bases not matched to a gene. Germline V gives CDR1 MGHRA, CDR2 YSYEKL. The CDR3 region is CASKIAGGPHEQYF. Here the CDR3 DNA reads TGCGCCAGCAAGATAGCGGGAGGGCCCCACGAGCAGTACTTC.

This clone was found many times. The V gene is TRBV7-9, the J gene TRBJ1-1; possibly TRBD1 for D (6 bases). Germline-derived CDR1 and CDR2 are SEHNR and FQNEAQ (reference sequence). Trimming stripped 5 bases from V and 0 bases from J, with 13 bases between. This CDR3 has 15 residues. The CDR3 bases are TGTGCCAGCAGCCCGATACAGGGTATGAACACTGAAGCTTTCTTT. It yields the protein CASSPIQGMNTEAFF.

This clone was recorded many times. The chain uses TRBV4-2 and TRBJ2-7; 10 bases align to TRBD2. V shed 1 base and J 4 bases; nucleotides not matched to a gene: 4. The germline V gene has CDR1 LGHNA and CDR2 YNFKEQ. This CDR3 comprises 15 residues. The CDR3 DNA reads as TGTGCCAGCAGCCAAGCGCTAGCGGGAGCGTACGAGCAGTACTTC. Protein sequence: CASSQALAGAYEQYF.

This clone ranks as medium-sized. This sequence joins TRBV28 and TRBJ2-7, with TRBD1 matching 7 bases. The CDR3 sequence is 15 residues long. Germline V gene lookup returns CDR1 MDHEN and CDR2 SYDVKM. V was pared by 6 bases and J by 0 bases, with 8 bases of the junction left unmatched. The CDR3 bases are TGTGCCAGCAGCCCCGGGACAGAGAGCTCCTACGAGCAGTACTTC. Protein: CASSPGTESSYEQYF.

By share, this clone counts as medium-sized (0.01 to 0.1%). V and J are TRBV6-4 and TRBJ2-1, with TRBD2 matching 7 bases. CDR1 MRHNA and CDR2 SNTAGT come from the germline V gene. CDR3 length: 14 amino acids. Trimming removed 2 bases from V and 3 bases from J; junction bases left unmatched: 1. CDR3 protein: CASSDGGSYNEQFF. The DNA of the CDR3 is TGTGCCAGCAGTGACGGCGGGAGCTACAATGAGCAGTTCTTC.

Turning to this clone: A much larger clone differs by one base, so this may be a read error. The chain has TRBV30 and TRBJ2-1; 7 nucleotides match TRBD2. J gave up 0 bases and V 5 bases, and 10 bases lay outside the gene matches. This CDR3 is 16 amino acids long. Looked up from germline, CDR1 is GTSNPN and CDR2 is SVGIG (reference sequence). CDR3 in DNA: TGTGCCTGGTGTTTGAGGGCTAGCGGCTCCTACAATGAGCAGTTCTTC. Encoded protein: CAWCLRASGSYNEQFF. Drawing the rest from reference TRBV30 and TRBJ2-1, the complete variable domain is SQTIHQWPATLVQPVGSPLSLECTVEGTSNPNLYWYRQAAGRGLQLLFYSVGIGQISSEVPQNLSASRPQDRQFILSSKKLLLSDSGFYLCAWCLRASGSYNEQFFGPGTRLTVL.

This clone was seen at least ten times. The CDR3 nucleotides are TGCAGTGCTGGGTTGGGGAGGGGTAGGGAGACCCAGTACTTC. Its translation is CSAGLGRGRETQYF. The chain recombines TRBV20-1 with TRBJ2-5; 7 nucleotides line up with TRBD2. The CDR3 spans 14 residues. Germline V CDR1 and CDR2: DFQATT, SNEGSKA (reference sequence). The trim removed 5 bases at V and 5 bases at J, leaving 11 bases unmatched.

A note on this clone: The CDR3 end shows no conserved phenylalanine or tryptophan, and so a read error is likely. The limits of the CDR3 on the DNA are not certain, so only TCRdb's listed CDR3 is given. V gene TRBV7-2 combines with J gene TRBJ1-1. The CDR3 is 8 amino acids long, termini counted. Looked up from germline, CDR1 is SGHTA and CDR2 is FQGNSA. The CDR3 spells CASSLVAR.

Many counts were recorded for this clone. The chain combines TRBV6-2 or TRBV6-3 with TRBJ2-1, with D uncertain. Trimming removed 4 bases from V and 5 bases from J, with 9 bases in between. Germline V gene lookup returns CDR1 MNHEY and CDR2 SVGEGT. The CDR3 sequence is 13 residues long. The CDR3 sequence is CASSLAGDNEQFF. The CDR3 nucleotides read TGTGCCAGCAGTTTGGCAGGAGACAATGAGCAGTTCTTC.

This clone was observed a few times. The chain is built from TRBV28 and TRBJ1-5; D is unresolved. The CDR3 loop spans 13 amino acids. The V end was cut by 5 bases, the J end by 4 bases, with 9 bases between. Germline V gene lookup returns CDR1 MDHEN and CDR2 SYDVKM. DNA for the CDR3: TGTGCCAGCAGTCCCGGGTGTAATCAGCCCCAGCATTTT. Residues: CASSPGCNQPQHF.

This clone was seen at least ten times. The rearrangement uses TRBV20-1 and TRBJ2-3; D may match TRBD1 or TRBD2 (5 bases each). Germline lookup yields CDR1 DFQATT and CDR2 SNEGSKA (reference sequence). The CDR3 is 14 amino acids. With 1 base removed from V and 2 bases from J, the gap between germline ends came to 10 bases. CDR3 nucleotides: TGCAGTGCTAGAGTCCCAGGGACCACAGATACGCAGTATTTT. Protein sequence: CSARVPGTTDTQYF.

This clone was seen at least ten times. The chain uses TRBV5-1 and TRBJ1-2, with TRBD1 as a possible D gene (6 bases). Germline V gene sequence: CDR1 SGHRS, CDR2 YFSETQ. Trimming shortened V by 0 bases and J by 7 bases, and 22 bases separated the two germline ends. The CDR3 sequence is 17 residues long. CDR3 in DNA: TGCGCCAGCAGCTTGGATGGGGGGCCCAGCCCAGGGCGTGGCTACACCTTC. This codes for CASSLDGGPSPGRGYTF. The full variable domain, in which reference TRBV5-1 and TRBJ1-2 provide the parts outside the CDR3, is KAGVTQTPRYLIKTRGQQVTLSCSPISGHRSVSWYQQTPGQGLQFLFEYFSETQRNKGNFPGRFSGRQFSNSRSEMNVSTLELGDSALYLCASSLDGGPSPGRGYTFGSGTRLTVV.

This clone was picked up a small number of times. At one end the junction does not follow the germline gene, possibly because of a read error. V and J are TRBV28 and TRBJ2-6; the D gene is possibly TRBD1 (7 bases). CDR3 length equals 19 residues. Germline V lookup: CDR1 MDHEN, CDR2 SYDVKM. The CDR3 region is CASSAVDREVVVGANVLTF. Here the CDR3 DNA reads TGCGCCAGCAGTGCCGTCGACAGGGAGGTTGTCGTCGGGGCCAACGTCCTGACTTTC.

This clone was recorded many times. This chain links TRBV2 with TRBJ1-2, with a weak D call TRBD1 (6 bases). The CDR3 loop spans 14 amino acids. V was clipped by 5 bases and J by 6 bases, with 16 bases between them. Looked up from germline, CDR1 is SNHLY and CDR2 is FYNNEI. CDR3 loop: CASSLRTGTDGYTF. The DNA for the CDR3 is TGTGCCAGCAGTTTAAGAACAGGGACTGATGGCTACACCTTC. The full variable domain, rest sourced from reference TRBV2 and TRBJ1-2, is EPEVTQTPSHQVTQMGQEVILRCVPISNHLYFYWYRQILGQKVEFLVSFYNNEISEKSEIFDDQFSVERPDGSNFTLKIRSTKLEDSAMYFCASSLRTGTDGYTFGSGTRLTVV.

In its sample, this clone was seen many times. The CDR3 region is CASSKITGNEQFF. The CDR3 nucleotides are TGTGCCAGCAGTAAAATTACAGGGAATGAGCAGTTCTTC. This chain uses TRBV6-2 or TRBV6-3 with TRBJ2-1, with a weak D call TRBD1 (6 bases). Germline assignment: CDR1 MNHEY and CDR2 SVGEGT. Trimming cost V 5 bases and J 7 bases, with 12 bases left between them. The CDR3 spans 13 residues.

This clone was counted a few times. One end of the junction varies from germline; a read error may be responsible. V gene TRBV27 combines with J gene TRBJ2-5, with D possibly being TRBD1 or TRBD2 (5 bases each). Germline V gene sequence: CDR1 MNHEY, CDR2 SMNVEV (reference sequence). The CDR3 is 14 amino acids. In nucleotides, the CDR3 is TGTGCCAGCAGTTTATTAGGTAGGGGAGAGGCCCAGTACTTC. Its protein is CASSLLGRGEAQYF.

This clone was detected many times. The V call is TRBV14, the J call TRBJ2-3; no firm D call. The CDR3 runs 13 residues. The germline V gene has CDR1 SGHDN and CDR2 FVKESK. V was trimmed by 0 bases and J by 6 bases, leaving 7 bases between them. CDR3 sequence: CASSQDFGDTQYF. For the CDR3, the DNA is TGTGCCAGCAGCCAAGATTTCGGCGATACGCAGTATTTT.

This clone was seen repeatedly, ten times or more. V is TRBV19 and J is TRBJ2-3; D might be TRBD2 (6 bases). Trimming shortened V by 8 bases and J by 6 bases, and 21 bases separated the two germline ends. The V gene's germline CDR1 is LNHDA and CDR2 SQIVND (reference sequence). The CDR3 has 15 residues. The CDR3 DNA sequence: TGTGCCAGTGTTCAATCGGGACTCTCAGTGGATACGCAGTATTTT. Amino acids: CASVQSGLSVDTQYF.